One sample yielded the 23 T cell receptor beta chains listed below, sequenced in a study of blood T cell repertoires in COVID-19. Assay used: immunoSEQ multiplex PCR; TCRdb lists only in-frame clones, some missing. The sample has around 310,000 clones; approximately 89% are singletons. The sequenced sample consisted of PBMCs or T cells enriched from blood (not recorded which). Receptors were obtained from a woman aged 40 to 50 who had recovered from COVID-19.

This chain's CDR3 is CASSAGGKLFF. As DNA, the CDR3 is TGTGCCAGCAGCGCGGGGGGAAAACTGTTTTTT. V gene TRBV5-6 combines with J gene TRBJ1-4; maybe TRBD1 (5 bases). Germline V gene data show CDR1 as SGHDT and CDR2 as YYEEEE. V lost 4 bases and J 10 bases, leaving 8 bases between the germline ends. The CDR3 totals 11 residues.

In nucleotides, the CDR3 is TGTGCCAGCAGCTTAGATTCGGGTCCAGATACGCAGTATTTT. Protein: CASSLDSGPDTQYF. The chain couples TRBV7-9 to TRBJ2-3; D gene unclear. Germline CDR1 SEHNR, CDR2 FQNEAQ (reference sequence). Between the trimmed V and J ends, which lost 1 base and 4 bases, there was a span of 9 bases. The length of the CDR3 is 14 residues.

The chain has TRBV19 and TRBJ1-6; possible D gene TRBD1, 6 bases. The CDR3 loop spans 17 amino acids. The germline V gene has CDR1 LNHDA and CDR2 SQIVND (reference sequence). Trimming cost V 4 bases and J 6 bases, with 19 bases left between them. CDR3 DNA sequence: TGTGCCAGTAGTACCTCCACAGGGTGGGATCTTAATTCACCCCTCCACTTT. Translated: CASSTSTGWDLNSPLHF.

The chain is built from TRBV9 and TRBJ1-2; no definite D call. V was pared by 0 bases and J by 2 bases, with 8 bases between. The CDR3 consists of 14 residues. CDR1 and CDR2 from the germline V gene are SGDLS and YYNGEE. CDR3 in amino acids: CASSVASGNYGYTF. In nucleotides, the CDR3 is TGTGCCAGCAGCGTAGCTTCGGGGAACTATGGCTACACCTTC.

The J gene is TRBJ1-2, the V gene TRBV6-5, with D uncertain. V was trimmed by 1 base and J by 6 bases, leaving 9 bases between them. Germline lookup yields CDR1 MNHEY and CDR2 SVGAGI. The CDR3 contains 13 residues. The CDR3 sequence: CASSYLREDGYTF. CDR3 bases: TGTGCCAGCAGTTACTTGCGCGAGGATGGCTACACCTTC.

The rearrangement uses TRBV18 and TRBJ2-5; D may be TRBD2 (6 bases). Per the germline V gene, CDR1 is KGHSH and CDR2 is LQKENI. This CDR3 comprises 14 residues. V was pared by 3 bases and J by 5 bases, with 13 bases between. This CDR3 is CASSPPDTSETQYF. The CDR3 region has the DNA TGTGCCAGCTCACCTCCGGACACTAGCGAGACCCAGTACTTC.

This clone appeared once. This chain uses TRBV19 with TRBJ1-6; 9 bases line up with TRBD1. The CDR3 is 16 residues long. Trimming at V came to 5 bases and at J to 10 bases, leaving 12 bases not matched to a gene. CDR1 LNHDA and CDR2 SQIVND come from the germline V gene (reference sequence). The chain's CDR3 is CASSPYQDRGLSPLHF. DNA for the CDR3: TGTGCCAGTAGTCCATACCAGGACAGGGGATTATCACCCCTCCACTTT.

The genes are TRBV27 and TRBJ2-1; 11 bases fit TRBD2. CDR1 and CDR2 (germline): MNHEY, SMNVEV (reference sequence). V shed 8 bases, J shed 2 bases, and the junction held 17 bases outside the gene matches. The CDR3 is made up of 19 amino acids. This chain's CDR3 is CASRGNGRLAGGTYNEQFF. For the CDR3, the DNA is TGTGCCAGCCGAGGGAACGGCCGTCTAGCGGGGGGAACCTACAATGAGCAGTTCTTC.

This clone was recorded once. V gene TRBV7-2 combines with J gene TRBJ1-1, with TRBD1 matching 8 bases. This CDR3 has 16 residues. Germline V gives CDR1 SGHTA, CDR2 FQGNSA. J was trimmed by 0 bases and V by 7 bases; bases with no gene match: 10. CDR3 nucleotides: TGTGCCAGCACCCCGCCAGGGGGCCTCATGAACACTGAAGCTTTCTTT. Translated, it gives CASTPPGGLMNTEAFF.

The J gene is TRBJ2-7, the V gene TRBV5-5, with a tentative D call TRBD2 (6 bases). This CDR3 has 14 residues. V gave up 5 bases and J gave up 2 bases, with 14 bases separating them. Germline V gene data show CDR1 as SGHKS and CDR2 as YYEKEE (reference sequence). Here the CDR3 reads CASSPGVLAYEQYF. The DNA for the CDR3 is TGTGCCAGCAGTCCGGGAGTCTTGGCCTACGAGCAGTACTTC.

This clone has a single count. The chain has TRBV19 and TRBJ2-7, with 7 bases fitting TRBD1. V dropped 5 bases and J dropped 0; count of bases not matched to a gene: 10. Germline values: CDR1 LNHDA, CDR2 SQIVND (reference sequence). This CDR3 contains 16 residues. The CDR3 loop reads CASSLTGTATSYEQYF. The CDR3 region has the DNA TGTGCCAGTAGTTTAACCGGGACAGCGACCTCCTACGAGCAGTACTTC.

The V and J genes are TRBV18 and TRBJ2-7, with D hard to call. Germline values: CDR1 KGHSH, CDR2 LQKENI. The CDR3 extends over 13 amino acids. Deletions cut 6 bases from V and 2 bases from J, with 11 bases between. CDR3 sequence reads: CASSVGTAYEQYF. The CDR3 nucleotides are TGTGCCAGCTCGGTGGGCACTGCCTACGAGCAGTACTTC.

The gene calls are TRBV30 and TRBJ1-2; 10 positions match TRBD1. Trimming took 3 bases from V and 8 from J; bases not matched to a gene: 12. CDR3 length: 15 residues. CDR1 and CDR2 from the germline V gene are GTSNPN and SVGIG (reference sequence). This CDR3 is CAWSLPRQGAWGYTF. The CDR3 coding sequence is TGTGCCTGGAGCCTTCCGAGACAGGGGGCGTGGGGCTACACCTTC. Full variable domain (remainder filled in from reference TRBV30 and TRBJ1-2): SQTIHQWPATLVQPVGSPLSLECTVEGTSNPNLYWYRQAAGRGLQLLFYSVGIGQISSEVPQNLSASRPQDRQFILSSKKLLLSDSGFYLCAWSLPRQGAWGYTFGSGTRLTVV.

CDR3 protein: CASSLGRGNTYEQYF. DNA of the CDR3: TGTGCCAGCAGCTTGGGACGGGGAAATACCTACGAGCAGTACTTC. This sequence joins TRBV5-4 and TRBJ2-7; possible D gene TRBD2, 5 bases. Germline CDR1 is SGHNT and CDR2 is YYREEE (reference sequence). V shed 0 bases and J shed 2 bases, with 12 bases lying between them. There are 15 residues in the CDR3.

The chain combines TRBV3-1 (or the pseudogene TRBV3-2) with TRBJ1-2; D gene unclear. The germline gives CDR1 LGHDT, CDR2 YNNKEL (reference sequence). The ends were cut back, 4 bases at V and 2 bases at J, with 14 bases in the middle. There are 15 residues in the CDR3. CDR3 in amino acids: CASSPMARENYGYTF. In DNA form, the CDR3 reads TGTGCCAGCAGCCCCATGGCGAGGGAAAACTATGGCTACACCTTC.

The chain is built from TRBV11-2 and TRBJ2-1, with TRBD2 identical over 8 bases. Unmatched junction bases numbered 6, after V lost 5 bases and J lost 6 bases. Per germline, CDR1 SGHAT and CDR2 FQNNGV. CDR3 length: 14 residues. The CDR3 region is CASSGGTRANEQFF. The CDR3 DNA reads TGTGCCAGCAGCGGCGGGACTAGAGCCAATGAGCAGTTCTTC.

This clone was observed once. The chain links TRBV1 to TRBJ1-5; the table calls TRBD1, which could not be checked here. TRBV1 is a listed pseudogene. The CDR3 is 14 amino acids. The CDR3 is CTSGRQGKNQPQHF. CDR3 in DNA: TGCACCAGCGGCAGACAGGGGAAGAATCAGCCCCAGCATTTT.

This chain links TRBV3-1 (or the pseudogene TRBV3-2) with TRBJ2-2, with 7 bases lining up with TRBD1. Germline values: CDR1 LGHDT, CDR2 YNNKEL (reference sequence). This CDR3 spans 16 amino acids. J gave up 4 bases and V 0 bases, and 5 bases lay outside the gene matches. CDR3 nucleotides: TGTGCCAGCAGCCAAGAAGGGGGCGCGAGCACCGGGGAGCTGTTTTTT. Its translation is CASSQEGGASTGELFF.

The CDR3 region is CAISDTANTGELFF. As DNA, the CDR3 is TGTGCCATCAGTGACACTGCAAACACCGGGGAGCTGTTTTTT. V usage is TRBV10-3 and J usage is TRBJ2-2; D gene uncertain. The CDR3 runs 14 residues. V lost 3 bases, J lost 2 bases, and 7 bases lay in between. Germline CDR1 is ENHRY and CDR2 is SYGVKD.

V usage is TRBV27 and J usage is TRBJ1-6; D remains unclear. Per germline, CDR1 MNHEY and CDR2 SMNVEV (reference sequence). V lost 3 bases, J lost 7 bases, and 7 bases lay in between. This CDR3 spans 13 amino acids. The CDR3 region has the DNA TGTGCCAGCAGTTTGGACTGGAATTCACCCCTCCACTTT. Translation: CASSLDWNSPLHF.

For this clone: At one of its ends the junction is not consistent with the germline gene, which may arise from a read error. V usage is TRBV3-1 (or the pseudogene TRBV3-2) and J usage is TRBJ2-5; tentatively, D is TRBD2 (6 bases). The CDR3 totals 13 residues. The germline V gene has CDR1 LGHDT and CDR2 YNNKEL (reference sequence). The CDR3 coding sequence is TGTGCCAGCAGCCCCCCCGGGGGACTCCCCCATTACTTC. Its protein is CASSPPGGLPHYF.

The CDR3 DNA is TGTGCCAGCAGCTGGGGGCTAGCGGGGGGATCGGGTAATGAGCAGTTCTTC. Translating gives CASSWGLAGGSGNEQFF. The chain recombines TRBV5-4 with TRBJ2-1; 11 bases agree with TRBD2. This CDR3 is 17 amino acids long. CDR1 and CDR2 (germline): SGHNT, YYREEE (reference sequence). Trimming at V came to 3 bases and at J to 7 bases, leaving 12 bases not matched to a gene. Using reference TRBV5-4 and TRBJ2-1 for the parts outside the CDR3, the full variable domain is ETGVTQSPTHLIKTRGQQVTLRCSSQSGHNTVSWYQQALGQGPQFIFQYYREEENGRGNFPPRFSGLQFPNYSSELNVNALELDDSALYLCASSWGLAGGSGNEQFFGPGTRLTVL.

DNA of the CDR3: TGTGCCAGCTTTGGGGGAGGCCAAACATACGAGCAGTACTTC. This translates into CASFGGGQTYEQYF. The chain employs TRBV28 and TRBJ2-7; the D gene is possibly TRBD2 (6 bases). Germline-derived CDR1 and CDR2 are MDHEN and SYDVKM. Trimming shortened V by 8 bases and J by 4 bases, and 18 bases separated the two germline ends. The CDR3 totals 14 residues.